Sequencing of this TCR beta chain was carried out in a study of T cell responses to AZD1222 COVID-19 vaccine. Whole-study findings and limits: Spike-specific TCRs gained breadth and depth after people received two AZD1222 doses. It was only after the peak T cell response that any repertoires were sampled. Targets within unmutated variant regions were reportedly found for nearly half of spike-specific TCRs.

The CDR3 totals 13 residues. Germline V lookup: CDR1 MNHEY, CDR2 SMNVEV (reference sequence). The V end was cut by 5 bases, the J end by 10 bases, with 12 bases between. Remarks on this clone: As yet, its antigen is unknown.

Here immunoSEQ multiplex PCR was the method, and the copy in TCRdb shows in-frame clones only, minus some. This sample has 100,000 to 150,000 clones; roughly 90% occur once, and the top ten carry just under 6.5%. V gene TRBV27 combines with J gene TRBJ1-6; TRBD1 might be the D (6 bases). The receptor was derived from an adult in good health. Sequenced material: peripheral blood, taken on day 0 of AZD1222 vaccination. CDR3 DNA: TGTGCCAGCAGTCTCGGACAGCAGTCACCCCTCCACTTT. As protein: CASSLGQQSPLHF.